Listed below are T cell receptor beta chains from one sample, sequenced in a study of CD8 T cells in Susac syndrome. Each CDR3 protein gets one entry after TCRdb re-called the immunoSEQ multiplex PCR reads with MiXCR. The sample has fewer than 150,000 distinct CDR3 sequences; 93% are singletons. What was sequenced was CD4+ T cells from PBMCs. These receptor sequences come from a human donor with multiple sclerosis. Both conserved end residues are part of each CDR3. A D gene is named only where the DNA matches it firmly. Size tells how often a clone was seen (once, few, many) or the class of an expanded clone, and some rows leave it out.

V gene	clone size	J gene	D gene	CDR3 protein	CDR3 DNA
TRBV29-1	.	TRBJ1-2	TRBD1	CSVGRETGEGYTF	TGCAGCGTTGGTCGGGAGACAGGGGAAGGCTACACCTTC
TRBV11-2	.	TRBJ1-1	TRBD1	CASTLTGGKAFF	TGTGCCAGCACATTGACAGGGGGAAAAGCTTTCTTT
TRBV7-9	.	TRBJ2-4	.	CASSLGEGIQYF	TGTGCCAGCAGCTTAGGAGAGGGCATTCAGTACTTC
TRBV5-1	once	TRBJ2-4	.	CASSLEGGKNIQYF	TGCGCCAGCAGCTTGGAGGGTGGTAAAAACATTCAGTACTTC
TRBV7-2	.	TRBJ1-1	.	CASSVQTGANTEAFF	TGTGCCAGCAGCGTCCAAACAGGAGCCAACACTGAAGCTTTCTTT
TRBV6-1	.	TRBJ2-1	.	CASSEAGDNEQFF	TGTGCCAGCAGTGAAGCCGGGGACAATGAGCAGTTCTTC
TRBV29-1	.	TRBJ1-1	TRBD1	CSVETGWRAFF	TGCAGCGTTGAGACAGGGTGGAGGGCTTTCTTT
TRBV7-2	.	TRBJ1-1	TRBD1	CASSLVTGQGISEAFF	TGTGCCAGCAGCTTAGTAACGGGACAGGGTATTTCGGAAGCTTTCTTT
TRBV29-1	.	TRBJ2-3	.	CSVAVQGPDTQYF	TGCAGCGTTGCTGTACAGGGCCCAGATACGCAGTATTTT
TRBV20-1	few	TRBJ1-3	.	CSARAGGNGNTIYF	TGCAGTGCTAGAGCGGGGGGCAATGGAAACACCATATATTTT
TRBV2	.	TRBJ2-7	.	CASRPTGTYEQYF	TGTGCCAGCAGACCGACGGGTACCTACGAGCAGTACTTC
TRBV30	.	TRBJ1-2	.	CAWSPTRRSYGYTF	TGTGCCTGGAGTCCCACCCGTCGTAGCTATGGCTACACCTTC
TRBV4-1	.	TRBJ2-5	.	CASSQVRTDVETQYF	TGCGCCAGCAGCCAAGTACGAACAGATGTAGAGACCCAGTACTTC
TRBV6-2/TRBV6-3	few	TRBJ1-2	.	CASSPLRGVGYTF	TGTGCCAGCAGTCCCCTCCGGGGGGTTGGCTACACCTTC
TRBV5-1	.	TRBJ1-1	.	CASSLEVNTEAFF	TGCGCCAGCAGCTTGGAGGTGAACACTGAAGCTTTCTTT
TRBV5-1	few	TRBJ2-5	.	CASSLVQETQYF	TGCGCCAGCAGCTTGGTTCAAGAGACCCAGTACTTC
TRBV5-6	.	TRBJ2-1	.	CASSTNPSSYNEQFF	TGTGCCAGCAGTACGAATCCGAGCTCCTACAATGAGCAGTTCTTC
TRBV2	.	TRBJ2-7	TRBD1	CASSKGQGAYEQYF	TGTGCCAGCAGCAAGGGACAGGGCGCCTACGAGCAGTACTTC
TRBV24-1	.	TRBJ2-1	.	CATSDSFLNEQFF	TGTGCCACCAGTGACTCCTTCCTCAATGAGCAGTTCTTC
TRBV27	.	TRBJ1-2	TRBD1	CASSGQGAGGYTF	TGTGCCAGCAGTGGACAGGGGGCGGGCGGCTACACCTTC
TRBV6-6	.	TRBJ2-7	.	CATLSAGHEQYF	TGTGCCACCTTGTCAGCAGGGCACGAGCAGTACTTC
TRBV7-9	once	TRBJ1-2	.	CASSLQWTDYGYTF	TGTGCCAGCAGCTTACAATGGACAGACTATGGCTACACCTTC
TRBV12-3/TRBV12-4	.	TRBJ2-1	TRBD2	CASSLRTSGQTQKTYNEQFF	TGTGCCAGCAGTTTAAGAACTAGCGGGCAGACCCAAAAAACATACAATGAGCAGTTCTTC
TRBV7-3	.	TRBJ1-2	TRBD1	CASSLMTGVGYTF	TGTGCCAGCAGCTTAATGACAGGGGTTGGCTACACCTTC
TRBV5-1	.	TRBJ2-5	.	CASSSGQFQETQYF	TGCGCCAGCAGCAGCGGACAGTTCCAAGAGACCCAGTACTTC
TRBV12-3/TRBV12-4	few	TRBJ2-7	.	CASSLVGGSYEQYF	TGTGCCAGCAGTTTAGTTGGGGGATCCTACGAGCAGTACTTC
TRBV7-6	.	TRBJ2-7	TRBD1	CASQGADSYEQYF	TGTGCCAGTCAGGGGGCAGATTCCTACGAGCAGTACTTC
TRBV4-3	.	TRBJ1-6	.	CASSQQGNYNSPLHF	TGCGCCAGCAGCCAGCAGGGAAACTATAATTCACCCCTCCACTTT
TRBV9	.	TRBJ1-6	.	CASSATPGASYNSPLHF	TGTGCCAGCAGCGCAACCCCAGGGGCCTCCTATAATTCACCCCTCCACTTT
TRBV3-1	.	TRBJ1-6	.	CASSPRLGGLGSPLHF	TGTGCCAGCAGCCCTCGCCTTGGGGGGCTTGGATCACCCCTCCACTTT
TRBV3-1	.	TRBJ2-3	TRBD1	CASSLRSGGYADTQYF	TGTGCCAGCAGCCTCCGATCAGGGGGCTATGCAGATACGCAGTATTTT
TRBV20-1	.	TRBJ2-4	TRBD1	CSATGQAAKNIQYF	TGCAGTGCCACGGGACAGGCTGCCAAAAACATTCAGTACTTC
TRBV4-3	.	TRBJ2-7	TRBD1	CASSQYPGGSYEQYF	TGCGCCAGCAGCCAATACCCAGGGGGTTCCTACGAGCAGTACTTC
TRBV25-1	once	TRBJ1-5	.	CASSEPNQPQHF	TGTGCCAGCAGTGAGCCTAATCAGCCCCAGCATTTT
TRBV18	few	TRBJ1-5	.	CASSPPAGVGNQPQHF	TGTGCCAGCTCACCCCCTGCCGGGGTAGGGAATCAGCCCCAGCATTTT
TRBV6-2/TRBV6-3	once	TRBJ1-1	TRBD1	CASSGQGLNTEAFF	TGTGCCAGCAGTGGACAGGGATTGAACACTGAAGCTTTCTTT
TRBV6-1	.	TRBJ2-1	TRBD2	CASSEGLAVYNEQFF	TGTGCCAGCAGTGAGGGACTAGCGGTGTACAATGAGCAGTTCTTC
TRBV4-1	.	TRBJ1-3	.	CASSRDLGNTIYF	TGCGCCAGCAGCCGGGACCTTGGAAACACCATATATTTT
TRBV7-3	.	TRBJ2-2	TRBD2	CASSLVSLGPGGTGELFF	TGTGCCAGCAGCTTGGTGTCTCTTGGGCCGGGGGGCACCGGGGAGCTGTTTTTT
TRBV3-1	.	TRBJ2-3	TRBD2	CASSPRGGRDTQYF	TGTGCCAGCAGCCCGCGGGGGGGGCGGGATACGCAGTATTTT
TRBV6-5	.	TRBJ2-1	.	CASSDRLNEQFF	TGTGCCAGCAGTGACAGGTTGAATGAGCAGTTCTTC
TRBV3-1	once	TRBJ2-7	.	CASSPVPSYEQYF	TGTGCCAGCAGCCCCGTGCCCTCCTACGAGCAGTACTTC